This T cell receptor (beta chain) appears in the sequencing data of a study of memory B cells and T cells in multiple sclerosis. The CDR3 length is 13 residues. From germline, CDR1 is SGHTA and CDR2 FQGNSA. V lost 5 bases, J lost 8 bases, and 15 bases lay in between. Study findings and constraints: Clone-set sizes differed between compartments, so shared clonotype counts needed normalization.

Stimulus-free culture yielded autoproliferating CFSE-dim and non-proliferating CFSE-high T cells, each sequenced separately. Cultures began with about 45 million CFSE-labeled PBMCs, unstimulated for 7 days, with replicate wells pooled. CFSE at around 0.5 uM labeled the PBMCs, which were then cultured unstimulated. Sequenced by immunoSEQ multiplex PCR; TCRdb stores in-frame clones only, minus some. The sample shows under 50,000 clones, around 79% of them seen only once. As concerns this clone: Its antigen remains unidentified.

The TCR sequence derives from a human donor with multiple sclerosis. Specimen: PBMCs from blood kept in culture. The chain recombines TRBV7-2 with TRBJ1-1, with D hard to call. The CDR3 nucleotides read TGTGCCAGCAGCCCTACAGCCCCGAGAGAAGCTTTCTTT. The encoded protein is CASSPTAPREAFF. The complete variable domain, with remaining parts taken from reference TRBV7-2 and TRBJ1-1, reads GAGVSQSPSNKVTEKGKDVELRCDPISGHTALYWYRQSLGQGLEFLIYFQGNSAPDKSGLPSDRFSAERTGGSVSTLTIQRTQQEDSAVYLCASSPTAPREAFFGQGTRLTVV.